This TCR beta chain was sequenced during a study of neurological immune-mediated disorders. At least ten counts were recorded for this clonotype. TCRdb reanalysed the 5' RACE reads using MiXCR and keeps one entry per CDR3 protein. The sample records around 37,000 distinct CDR3 sequences, over 8.5% being singletons. Noted time point: technical triplicate 1. Germline CDR1 is KGHDR and CDR2 is SFDVKD. Trimming cost V 8 bases and J 0 bases; bases outside gene matches: 1. There are 13 residues in the CDR3. This receptor was obtained from a man aged 55 to 70 with HTLV-1-associated myelopathy (HAM/TSP). J is TRBJ2-3 and V is TRBV24-1, with 7 bases lining up with TRBD2. Sequencing was performed on PBMCs. The CDR3 loop is CATTSGSTDTQYF. DNA for the CDR3: TGTGCCACCACTAGCGGTAGCACAGATACGCAGTATTTT.